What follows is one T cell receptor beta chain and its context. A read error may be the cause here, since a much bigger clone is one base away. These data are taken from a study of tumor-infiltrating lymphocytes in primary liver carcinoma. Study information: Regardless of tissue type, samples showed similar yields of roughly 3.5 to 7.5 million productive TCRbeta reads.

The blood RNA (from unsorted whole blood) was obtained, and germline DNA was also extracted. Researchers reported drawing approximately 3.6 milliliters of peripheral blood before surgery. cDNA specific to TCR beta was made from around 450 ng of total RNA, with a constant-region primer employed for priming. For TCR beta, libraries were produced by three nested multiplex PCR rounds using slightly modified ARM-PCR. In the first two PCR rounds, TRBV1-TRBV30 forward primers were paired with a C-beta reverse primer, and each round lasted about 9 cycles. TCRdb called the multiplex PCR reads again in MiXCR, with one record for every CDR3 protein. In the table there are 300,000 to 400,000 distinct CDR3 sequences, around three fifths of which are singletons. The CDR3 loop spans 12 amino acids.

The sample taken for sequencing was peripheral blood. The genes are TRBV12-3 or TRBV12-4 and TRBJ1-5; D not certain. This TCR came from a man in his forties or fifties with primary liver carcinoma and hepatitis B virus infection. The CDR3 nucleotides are TGTGCCGGCAGTTTAGTGGGGCAGCCCCAGCATTTT. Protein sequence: CAGSLVGQPQHF.